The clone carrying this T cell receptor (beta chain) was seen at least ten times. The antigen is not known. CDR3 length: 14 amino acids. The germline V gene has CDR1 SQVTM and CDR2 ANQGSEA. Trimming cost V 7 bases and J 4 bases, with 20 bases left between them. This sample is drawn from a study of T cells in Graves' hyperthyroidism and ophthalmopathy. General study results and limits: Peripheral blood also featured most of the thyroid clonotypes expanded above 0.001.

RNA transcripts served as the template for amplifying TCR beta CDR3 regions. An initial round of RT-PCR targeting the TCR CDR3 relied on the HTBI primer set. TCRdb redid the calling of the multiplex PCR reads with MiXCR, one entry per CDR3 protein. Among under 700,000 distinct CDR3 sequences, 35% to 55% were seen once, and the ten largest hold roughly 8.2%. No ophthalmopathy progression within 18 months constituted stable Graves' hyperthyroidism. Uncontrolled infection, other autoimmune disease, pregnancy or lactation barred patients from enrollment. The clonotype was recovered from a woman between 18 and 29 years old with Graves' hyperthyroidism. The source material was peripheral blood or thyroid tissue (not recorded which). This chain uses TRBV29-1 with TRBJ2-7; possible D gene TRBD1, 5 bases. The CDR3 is CSALQAAIGYEQYF. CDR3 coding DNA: TGCAGCGCTCTACAGGCCGCCATTGGGTACGAGCAGTACTTC.